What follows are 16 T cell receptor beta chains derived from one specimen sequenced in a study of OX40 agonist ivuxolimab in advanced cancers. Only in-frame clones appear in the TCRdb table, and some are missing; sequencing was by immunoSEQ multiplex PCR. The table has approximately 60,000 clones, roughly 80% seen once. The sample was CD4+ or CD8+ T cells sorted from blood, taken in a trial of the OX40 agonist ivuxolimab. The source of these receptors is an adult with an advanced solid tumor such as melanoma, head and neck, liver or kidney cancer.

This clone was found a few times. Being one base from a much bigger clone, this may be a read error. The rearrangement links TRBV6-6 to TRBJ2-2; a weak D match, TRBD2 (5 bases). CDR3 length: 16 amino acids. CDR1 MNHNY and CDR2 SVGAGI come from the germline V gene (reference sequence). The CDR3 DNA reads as TGTGCCAGCAGTAACTCGAGAGGGTGGGGCACCGGGGAGCTGTTTTTT. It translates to CASSNSRGWGTGELFF.

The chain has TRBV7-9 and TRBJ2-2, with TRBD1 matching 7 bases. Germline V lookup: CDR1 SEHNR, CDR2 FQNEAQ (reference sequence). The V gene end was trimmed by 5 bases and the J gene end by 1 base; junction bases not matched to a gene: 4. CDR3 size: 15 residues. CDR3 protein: CASSRWTGNTGELFF. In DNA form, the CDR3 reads TGTGCCAGCAGCCGCTGGACAGGGAACACCGGGGAGCTGTTTTTT.

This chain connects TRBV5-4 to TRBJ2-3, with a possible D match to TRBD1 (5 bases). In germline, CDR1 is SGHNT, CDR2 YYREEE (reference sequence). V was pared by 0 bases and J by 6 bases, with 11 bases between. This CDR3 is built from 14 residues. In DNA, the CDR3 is TGTGCCAGCAGCTTGGGCCAAGCAGGGGATACGCAGTATTTT. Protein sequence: CASSLGQAGDTQYF. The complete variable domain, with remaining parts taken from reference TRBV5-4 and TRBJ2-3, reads ETGVTQSPTHLIKTRGQQVTLRCSSQSGHNTVSWYQQALGQGPQFIFQYYREEENGRGNFPPRFSGLQFPNYSSELNVNALELDDSALYLCASSLGQAGDTQYFGPGTRLTVL.

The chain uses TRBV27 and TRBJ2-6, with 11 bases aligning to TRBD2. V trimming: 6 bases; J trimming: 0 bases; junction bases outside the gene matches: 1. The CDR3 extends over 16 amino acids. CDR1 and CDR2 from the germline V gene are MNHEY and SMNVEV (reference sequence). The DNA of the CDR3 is TGTGCCAGCAGGGGACTAGCGGTCTCTGGGGCCAACGTCCTGACTTTC. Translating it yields CASRGLAVSGANVLTF.

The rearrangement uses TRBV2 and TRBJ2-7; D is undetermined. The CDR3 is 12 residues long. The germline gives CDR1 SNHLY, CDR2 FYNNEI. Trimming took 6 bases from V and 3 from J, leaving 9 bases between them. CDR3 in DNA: TGTGCCAGCAGGCACGATGACTACGAGCAGTACTTC. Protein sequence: CASRHDDYEQYF.

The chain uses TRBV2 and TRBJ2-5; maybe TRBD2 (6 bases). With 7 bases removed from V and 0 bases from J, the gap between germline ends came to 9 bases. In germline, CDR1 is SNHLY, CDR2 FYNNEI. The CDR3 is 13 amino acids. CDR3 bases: TGTGCCAGCACTAGCGAGTACCAAGAGACCCAGTACTTC. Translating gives CASTSEYQETQYF.

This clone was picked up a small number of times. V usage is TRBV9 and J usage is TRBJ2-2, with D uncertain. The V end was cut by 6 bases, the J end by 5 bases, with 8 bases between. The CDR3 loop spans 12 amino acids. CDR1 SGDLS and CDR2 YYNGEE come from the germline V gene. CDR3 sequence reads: CASNLGTGELFF. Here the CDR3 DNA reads TGTGCCAGCAATCTCGGGACCGGGGAGCTGTTTTTT.

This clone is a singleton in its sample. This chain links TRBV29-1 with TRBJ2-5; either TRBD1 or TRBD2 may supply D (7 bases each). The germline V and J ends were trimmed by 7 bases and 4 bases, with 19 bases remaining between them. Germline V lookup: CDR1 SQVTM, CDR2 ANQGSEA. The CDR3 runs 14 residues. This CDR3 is CSASGGGGGETQYF. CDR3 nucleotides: TGCAGCGCCTCCGGGGGAGGGGGCGGAGAGACCCAGTACTTC.

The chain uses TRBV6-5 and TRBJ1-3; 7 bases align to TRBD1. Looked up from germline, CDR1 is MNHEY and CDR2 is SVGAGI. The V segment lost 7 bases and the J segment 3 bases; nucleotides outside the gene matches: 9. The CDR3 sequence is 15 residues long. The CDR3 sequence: CASKRQGTDGNTIYF. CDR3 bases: TGTGCCAGCAAAAGACAGGGAACGGATGGAAACACCATATATTTT.

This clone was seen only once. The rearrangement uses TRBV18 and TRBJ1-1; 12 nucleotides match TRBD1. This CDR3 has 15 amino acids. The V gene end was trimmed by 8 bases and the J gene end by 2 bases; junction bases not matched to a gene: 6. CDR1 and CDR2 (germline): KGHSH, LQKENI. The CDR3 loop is CASLGQGARNTEAFF. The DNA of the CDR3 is TGTGCCAGCCTGGGACAGGGGGCGCGAAACACTGAAGCTTTCTTT.

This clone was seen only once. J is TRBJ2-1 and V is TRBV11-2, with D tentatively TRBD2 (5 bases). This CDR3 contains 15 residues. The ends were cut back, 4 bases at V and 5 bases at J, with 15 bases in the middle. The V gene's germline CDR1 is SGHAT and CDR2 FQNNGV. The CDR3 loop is CASSSQPRGNNEQFF. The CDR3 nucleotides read TGTGCCAGCAGCTCCCAACCGCGAGGGAACAATGAGCAGTTCTTC. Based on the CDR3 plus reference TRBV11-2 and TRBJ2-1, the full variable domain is EAGVAQSPRYKIIEKRQSVAFWCNPISGHATLYWYQQILGQGPKLLIQFQNNGVVDDSQLPKDRFSAERLKGVDSTLKIQPAKLEDSAVYLCASSSQPRGNNEQFFGPGTRLTVL.

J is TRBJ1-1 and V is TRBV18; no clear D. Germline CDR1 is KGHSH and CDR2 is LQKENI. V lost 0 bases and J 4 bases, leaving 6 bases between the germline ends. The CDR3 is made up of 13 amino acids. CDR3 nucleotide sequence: TGTGCCAGCTCACCACCAAGTGGCACTGAAGCTTTCTTT. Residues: CASSPPSGTEAFF.

As DNA, the CDR3 is TGTGCCAGCAGTTTATGGGCAGCCACGGAGCAGTTCTTC. Translation: CASSLWAATEQFF. This chain links TRBV27 with TRBJ2-1; no definite D call. Germline V gives CDR1 MNHEY, CDR2 SMNVEV (reference sequence). This CDR3 contains 13 residues. Trimming stripped 1 base from V and 10 bases from J, with 11 bases between.

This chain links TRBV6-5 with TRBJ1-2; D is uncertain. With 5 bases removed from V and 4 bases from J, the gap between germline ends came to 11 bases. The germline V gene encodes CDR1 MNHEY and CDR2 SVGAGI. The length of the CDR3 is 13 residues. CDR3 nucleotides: TGTGCCAGCAGTGCCGAGAGCGTCTATGGCTACACCTTC. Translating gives CASSAESVYGYTF.

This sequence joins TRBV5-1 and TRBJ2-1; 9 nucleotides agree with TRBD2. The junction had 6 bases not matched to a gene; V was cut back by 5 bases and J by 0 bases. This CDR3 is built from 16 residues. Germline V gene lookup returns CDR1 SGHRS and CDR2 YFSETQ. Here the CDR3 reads CASRAGGGISYNEQFF. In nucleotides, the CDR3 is TGCGCCAGCAGAGCGGGGGGCGGTATCTCCTACAATGAGCAGTTCTTC.

The CDR3: CASSLGTGPKDYGYTF. The CDR3, as DNA: TGTGCCAGCAGCTTAGGCACGGGGCCCAAGGACTATGGCTACACCTTC. The chain joins TRBV13 to TRBJ1-2, with D tentatively TRBD1 (5 bases). V was clipped by 0 bases and J by 3 bases, with 14 bases between them. CDR1 is PRHDT and CDR2 is FYEKMQ in the germline V gene (reference sequence). The CDR3 runs 16 residues.